This TCR beta chain was sequenced for a study of blood T cell repertoires in COVID-19. About the research overall: Samples representing acute and convalescent COVID-19 were sourced from the United States, Italy and Spain.

In the original workflow: For nucleated cells, counts were estimated from reference gene primer amplification. Only in-frame clones appear in the TCRdb table, and some are missing; sequencing was by immunoSEQ multiplex PCR. D and trimming come from the DNA, and the V and J calls and clone size come from that table. The sample comprises 130,000 to 150,000 clones, about 86% of which are singletons, and 7% to 10% rests with the top ten. This CDR3 contains 14 residues. The V and J ends lost 0 bases and 12 bases respectively, with 16 bases between them. Germline V gives CDR1 SGDLS, CDR2 YYNGEE. The material sequenced was peripheral blood. The rearrangement links TRBV9 to TRBJ2-1; D not certain. The source is a human donor in a cohort sampled during active COVID-19. Here the CDR3 reads CASSVGASIVRQFF. As DNA, the CDR3 is TGTGCCAGCAGCGTAGGGGCCTCTATCGTTCGGCAGTTCTTC.